A selection of T cell receptor beta chains follows, all from one sample in a study of cytomegalovirus exposure and HLA in healthy donors. The protocol was immunoSEQ multiplex PCR, while the TCRdb copy is restricted to in-frame clones and leaves out a portion. The sample lists about 120,000 clones; over 70% were seen once. What was sequenced was PBMCs. These receptors came from a man between 18 and 35 years old in good health and CMV-seropositive. Each CDR3 is given with its conserved first and last residue. A D gene is named only where the DNA matches it firmly. Some rows have no size entry. The others give once, few or many, or a class for an expanded clone.

D gene,V gene,clone size,J gene,CDR3 protein,CDR3 DNA
NA,TRBV11-2,NA,TRBJ2-3,CASSLDLAGATDTQYF,TGTGCCAGCAGCTTAGATTTGGCAGGGGCAACAGATACGCAGTATTTT
TRBD1,TRBV6-4,NA,TRBJ2-6,CASSMSRGFTSGANVLTF,TGTGCCAGCAGTATGAGCAGGGGGTTTACCTCTGGGGCCAACGTCCTGACTTTC
NA,TRBV14,NA,TRBJ1-1,CASSLLAGGPDEAFF,TGTGCCAGCAGCCTCCTGGCTGGGGGCCCGGATGAAGCTTTCTTT
NA,TRBV7-9,NA,TRBJ1-4,CASSSDIDEKLFF,TGTGCCAGCAGCTCCGACATTGACGAAAAACTGTTTTTT
NA,TRBV7-2,NA,TRBJ2-5,CASSEQGFQETQYF,TGTGCCAGCAGCGAACAGGGCTTCCAAGAGACCCAGTACTTC
TRBD1,TRBV11-1,NA,TRBJ2-7,CASSSNPGGSYEQYF,TGTGCCAGCAGCTCGAATCCAGGGGGCTCCTACGAGCAGTACTTC
TRBD2,TRBV19,NA,TRBJ2-2,CASSRGLADTGELFF,TGTGCCAGTAGTAGGGGACTAGCGGACACCGGGGAGCTGTTTTTT
NA,TRBV7-9,NA,TRBJ1-4,CASSYVQGLGEKLFF,TGTGCCAGCAGCTACGTCCAGGGCTTGGGTGAAAAACTGTTTTTT
TRBD2,TRBV7-2,NA,TRBJ2-3,CASSPGGSTDTQYF,TGTGCCAGCAGCCCGGGGGGTAGCACAGATACGCAGTATTTT
NA,TRBV19,NA,TRBJ2-7,CASSIGPRLEQYF,TGTGCCAGTAGTATCGGTCCTCGACTTGAGCAGTACTTC
TRBD1,TRBV7-2,NA,TRBJ1-2,CASNRGQGRFGYTF,TGTGCCAGCAACAGGGGACAGGGGCGGTTTGGCTACACCTTC
NA,TRBV30,NA,TRBJ1-2,CAWSVPQGSGYGYTF,TGTGCCTGGAGCGTACCCCAGGGGTCGGGCTATGGCTACACCTTC
NA,TRBV19,few,TRBJ2-1,CASSPWTVNEQFF,TGTGCCAGTAGTCCTTGGACTGTAAATGAGCAGTTCTTC
NA,TRBV2,few,TRBJ1-1,CASSEARGDNTEAFF,TGTGCCAGCAGTGAAGCGCGGGGGGACAACACTGAAGCTTTCTTT
NA,TRBV5-1,NA,TRBJ2-3,CASSQVGDTQYF,TGCGCCAGCAGCCAGGTTGGAGATACGCAGTATTTT
TRBD1,TRBV10-2,NA,TRBJ1-1,CASTDMTGGSTEAFF,TGCGCCAGCACTGATATGACAGGGGGGTCCACTGAAGCTTTCTTT
TRBD2,TRBV4-1,NA,TRBJ2-5,CASSQVAGGETQYF,TGCGCCAGCAGCCAAGTAGCGGGTGGAGAGACCCAGTACTTC
TRBD1,TRBV7-2,NA,TRBJ2-1,CASSLVGTDHNEQFF,TGTGCCAGCAGCTTAGTCGGGACAGATCACAATGAGCAGTTCTTC
TRBD1,TRBV5-5,NA,TRBJ1-2,CASSLAVTGVDGYTF,TGTGCCAGCAGCTTGGCCGTGACAGGGGTTGATGGCTACACCTTC
TRBD1,TRBV18,NA,TRBJ1-2,CASSSKTGTGGYTF,TGTGCCAGCTCATCAAAAACCGGGACAGGAGGCTACACCTTC
NA,TRBV19,few,TRBJ1-1,CASSIREDSLEAFF,TGTGCCAGTAGTATACGGGAGGACAGCCTTGAAGCTTTCTTT
NA,TRBV2,NA,TRBJ2-7,CASSIRDNLYSYEQYF,TGTGCCAGCAGTATCCGGGACAACTTGTACTCCTACGAGCAGTACTTC
TRBD1,TRBV5-4,NA,TRBJ1-2,CASSPRRRSGGFYGYTF,TGTGCCAGCAGCCCCCGCCGCCGATCAGGGGGCTTCTATGGCTACACCTTC
TRBD1,TRBV29-1,NA,TRBJ2-7,CSTGTGKGEQYF,TGCAGCACCGGGACAGGGAAGGGCGAGCAGTACTTC
TRBD1,TRBV28,NA,TRBJ2-7,CASSIGTAPSYEQYF,TGTGCCAGCAGTATAGGGACAGCCCCTAGTTACGAGCAGTACTTC
NA,TRBV11-1,NA,TRBJ2-2,CASSLNLGSSLTGELFF,TGTGCCAGCAGTCTAAACTTGGGGTCTAGCTTGACCGGGGAGCTGTTTTTT
TRBD1,TRBV7-9,NA,TRBJ2-7,CASSHGQGPSYEQYF,TGTGCCAGCAGCCACGGACAGGGCCCCTCCTACGAGCAGTACTTC
TRBD1,TRBV30,NA,TRBJ1-1,CACLRTGDGTEAFF,TGTGCCTGCCTCCGGACAGGAGATGGGACTGAAGCTTTCTTT
NA,TRBV5-4,NA,TRBJ1-3,CASSLDYSGNTIYF,TGTGCCAGCAGCTTGGACTACTCTGGAAACACCATATATTTT
NA,TRBV7-9,NA,TRBJ1-5,CSSSFSHQPQHF,TGTTCCAGCAGCTTCTCTCATCAGCCCCAGCATTTT
NA,TRBV11-2,NA,TRBJ2-1,CASSFSGLKHNEQFF,TGTGCCAGCAGCTTTAGCGGACTAAAACACAATGAGCAGTTCTTC
NA,TRBV14,NA,TRBJ2-1,CASSPTSFAALWSNEQFF,TGTGCCAGCAGCCCGACGTCCTTTGCGGCCCTCTGGAGCAATGAGCAGTTCTTC
TRBD1,TRBV11-2,NA,TRBJ2-5,CASSLTGETQYF,TGTGCCAGCAGCTTGACAGGGGAGACCCAGTACTTC
NA,TRBV9,NA,TRBJ1-3,CASAGVGNTIYF,TGTGCCAGCGCAGGGGTCGGAAACACCATATATTTT
NA,TRBV9,NA,TRBJ2-5,CASSLEGNGETQYF,TGTGCCAGCAGCTTGGAGGGGAATGGGGAGACCCAGTACTTC
TRBD2,TRBV4-3,NA,TRBJ2-7,CASSQEGAGGYSYEQYF,TGCGCCAGCAGCCAAGAAGGGGCGGGAGGGTACTCCTACGAGCAGTACTTC
TRBD1,TRBV18,NA,TRBJ2-5,CASSPPPNPLTGTGGIETQYF,TGTGCCAGCTCACCACCGCCTAACCCATTGACCGGGACAGGGGGGATCGAGACCCAGTACTTC
NA,TRBV27,NA,TRBJ1-6,CASSRGGALLCPLHF,TGTGCCAGCAGTCGTGGCGGGGCCCTGTTATGCCCCCTCCACTTT
TRBD1,TRBV6-6,NA,TRBJ2-6,CASRRQGAGGANVLTF,TGTGCCAGCAGGAGACAGGGGGCGGGAGGGGCCAACGTCCTGACTTTC
NA,TRBV25-1,once,TRBJ2-1,CASSEIGGDYNEQFF,TGTGCCAGCAGTGAAATTGGGGGCGACTACAATGAGCAGTTCTTC
TRBD1,TRBV5-1,few,TRBJ2-2,CASTIDRGVTGELFF,TGCGCCAGCACTATCGACAGGGGGGTCACCGGGGAGCTGTTTTTT
NA,TRBV11-3,few,TRBJ2-1,CASSLGSSYNEQFF,TGTGCCAGCAGCTTGGGGAGCTCCTACAATGAGCAGTTCTTC
NA,TRBV6-5,NA,TRBJ1-2,CASSYSRSNYGYTF,TGTGCCAGCAGTTACTCGCGGTCAAACTATGGCTACACCTTC
TRBD1,TRBV4-2,NA,TRBJ1-2,CASSPGQGATPYGYTF,TGTGCCAGCAGCCCGGGACAGGGGGCGACTCCCTATGGCTACACCTTC
TRBD1,TRBV19,NA,TRBJ2-3,CASSTNPGQGADTQYF,TGTGCCAGTAGTACAAACCCGGGACAGGGGGCAGATACGCAGTATTTT
NA,TRBV19,once,TRBJ1-1,CASGTGITYTEAFF,TGTGCCAGTGGCACAGGGATAACGTACACTGAAGCTTTCTTT
NA,TRBV19,NA,TRBJ2-5,CASSTSLDLQETQYF,TGTGCCAGTAGTACCTCCTTGGACTTGCAAGAGACCCAGTACTTC
NA,TRBV29-1,NA,TRBJ1-1,CSVRTGRGAFF,TGCAGCGTGCGGACGGGGAGAGGAGCTTTCTTT